The rows below give T cell receptor beta chains drawn from one sample of a study of radiation and T cells in renal cell carcinoma. Here immunoSEQ multiplex PCR was the method, and the copy in TCRdb shows in-frame clones only, minus some. The sample includes about 49,000 clones, about 80% of them seen just once. The material was blood, obtained from a patient whose treatment included radiotherapy and nephrectomy. The receptors shown here come from a woman aged 65 to 85 with renal cell carcinoma. Each CDR3 is given with its conserved first and last residue. D genes are given only for firm matches. Some rows have no size entry. The others give once, few or many, or a class for an expanded clone.

j_call v_call d_call clone_size cdr3_nt cdr3_aa
TRBJ2-3 TRBV18 NA once TGTGCCAGCTCACCACCCACAGATACGCAGTATTTT CASSPPTDTQYF
TRBJ2-3 TRBV19 NA NA TGTGCCAGTAGTCTCGGGCCTGGTGGTGGCACAGATACGCAGTATTTT CASSLGPGGGTDTQYF
TRBJ2-7 TRBV21-1 NA NA TGTGCCAGCAGCACGTCAACACGGTTC CASSTSTRF
TRBJ1-2 TRBV6-1 TRBD1 NA TGTGCCACCCCCCTCCGGGACAGGGGCCCAGTGACCTTC CATPLRDRGPVTF
TRBJ2-6 TRBV7-8 TRBD1 once TGTGCCAGCACCACCCCCCGGACAGGGGACCCTGGGGCCAACGTCCTGACTTTC CASTTPRTGDPGANVLTF
TRBJ1-3 TRBV9 NA NA TGTGCCAGCAGCGCATCGGGCGCCTCGAGCTCTGGAAACACCATATATTTT CASSASGASSSGNTIYF
TRBJ2-5 TRBV7-9 NA NA TGTGCCAGCAGCAGAGAGCAGGAGACCCAGTACTTC CASSREQETQYF
TRBJ1-3 TRBV5-1 NA NA TGCGCCAGCAGCTTGGAACAGGCGGGAAACACCATATATTTT CASSLEQAGNTIYF
TRBJ2-7 TRBV19 TRBD1 NA TGTGCCAGTAGTATTCGGACAGGGGGCTACGAGCAGTACTTC CASSIRTGGYEQYF
TRBJ2-5 TRBV2 NA NA TGTGCCAGCAGGCAGGGGGGGGAGACCCAGTACTTC CASRQGGETQYF
TRBJ1-2 TRBV7-9 NA NA TGTGCCAGCAGCTTCGGACAGCCGGGGGGCTACACCTTC CASSFGQPGGYTF
TRBJ2-1 TRBV5-1 NA NA TGCGCCAGCAGCTTGGCCGGGACGGGCAATGAGCAGTTCTTC CASSLAGTGNEQFF
TRBJ1-2 TRBV30 TRBD1 few TGTGCCTGGAGCAGGGACAGGCCATATGGCTACACCTTC CAWSRDRPYGYTF
TRBJ1-1 TRBV27 NA NA TGTGCCAGCAGTTTCGCGGTCACAACGATGAACACTGAAGCTTTCTTT CASSFAVTTMNTEAFF
TRBJ2-3 TRBV19 NA many TGTGCCAGTAGTATGGTCGGGAGTCATACAGATACGCAGTATTTT CASSMVGSHTDTQYF
TRBJ1-1 TRBV29-1 NA NA TGCAGCGTTGATGAGGGGGTCGGGGGTGAAGCTTTCTTT CSVDEGVGGEAFF
TRBJ2-2 TRBV1 NA NA TGCACCAGCAGCCTCCGGGACAGCAACACCGGGGAGCTGTTTTTT CTSSLRDSNTGELFF
TRBJ1-4 TRBV4-2 TRBD1 NA TGTGCCAGCAGCCAGGCACAGGGGGCTACTAATGAAAAACTGTTTTTT CASSQAQGATNEKLFF
TRBJ2-7 TRBV6-5 NA NA TGTGCCAGCACCTCAGGGCGGGCATCCTACGAGCAGTACTTC CASTSGRASYEQYF
TRBJ2-1 TRBV30 TRBD2 NA TGTGCCTGGAGTTACCGGACTAGCGGGGGTGAGCAGTTCTTC CAWSYRTSGGEQFF
TRBJ2-4 TRBV9 NA NA TGTGCCAGCAGCGTAGGACTAGCCAAAAACATTCAGTACTTC CASSVGLAKNIQYF
TRBJ2-5 TRBV29-1 NA NA TGCAGCGGGTCAGCAACCTCGGTGACCCAGTACTTC CSGSATSVTQYF
TRBJ1-1 TRBV5-1 TRBD1 NA TGCGCCAGCAGCCAGGGGGGGAACACTGAAGCTTTCTTT CASSQGGNTEAFF
TRBJ1-4 TRBV2 TRBD1 NA TGTGCCAGTAACCCACAGGGGGCGAGAGAAAAACTGTTTTTT CASNPQGAREKLFF
TRBJ2-2 TRBV14 NA NA TGTGCCAGCAGCCAATTCTCCGGGGAGCTGTTTTTT CASSQFSGELFF
TRBJ1-2 TRBV5-6 NA NA TGTGCCAGCAGCTTGGCCGGAGCAGGAAACTATGGCTACACCTTC CASSLAGAGNYGYTF
TRBJ1-2 TRBV2 NA NA TGTGCCAGCAGTTTGAGAGGGTTCGGCTACACCTTC CASSLRGFGYTF
TRBJ2-1 TRBV27 TRBD1 NA TGTGCCAGCAGTCTGGGACAGTCCCACAATGAGCAGTTCTTC CASSLGQSHNEQFF
TRBJ2-1 TRBV4-3 NA NA TGCGCCAGCAGCCAAGATAGAGGACTACCATACAATGAGCAGTTCTTC CASSQDRGLPYNEQFF
TRBJ1-4 TRBV18 NA NA TGTGCCAGCTCACCGGAGCATAGGGGGGAAAAACTGTTTTTT CASSPEHRGEKLFF
TRBJ1-5 TRBV4-1 NA NA TGCGCCAGCAGCCATGATGGGAGCCTCAATCAGCCCCAGCATTTT CASSHDGSLNQPQHF
TRBJ1-1 TRBV5-1 TRBD1 NA TGCGCCAGCAGCCCGACAGGGCAGAACACTGAAGCTTTCTTT CASSPTGQNTEAFF
TRBJ2-5 TRBV12-5 NA NA TGTGCTAGTGGGGGGGGTGTAGAGACCCAGTACTTC CASGGGVETQYF
TRBJ2-1 TRBV7-9 TRBD1 NA TGTGCCAGCAGCTTGGAGGACAGGGGGGATGTTGAGCAGTTCTTC CASSLEDRGDVEQFF
TRBJ2-1 TRBV6-5 NA NA TGTGCCAGCAGCAGTTTATTCAATGAGCAGTTCTTC CASSSLFNEQFF
TRBJ1-1 TRBV10-3 NA few TGTGCCATCAGCCCGGACGGGAATGAAGCTTTCTTT CAISPDGNEAFF
TRBJ2-3 TRBV7-3 TRBD1 NA TGTGCCAGCAGCTTAATTGAGGACAGGAACACAGATACGCAGTATTTT CASSLIEDRNTDTQYF
TRBJ1-1 TRBV7-2 TRBD1 NA TGTGCCAGCAGCTCAGCAGGGGGGCTCACTGAAGCTTTCTTT CASSSAGGLTEAFF
TRBJ1-6 TRBV30 TRBD1 NA TGTGCCTGGAGTTTTCAGGGGGATTCACCCCTCCACTTT CAWSFQGDSPLHF
TRBJ2-7 TRBV27 TRBD2 NA TGTGCCAGCAGTACTACTAGCGGGGTCTACGAGCAGTACTTC CASSTTSGVYEQYF
TRBJ1-1 TRBV5-5 TRBD1 NA TGTGCCAGCAGCGCAGGGGGAGGGGGCACTGAAGCTTTCTTT CASSAGGGGTEAFF
TRBJ2-1 TRBV4-1 TRBD2 few TGCGCCAGCAGAGCATTGGGGACTAGCGCAAAACCTACCTACAATGAGCAGTTCTTC CASRALGTSAKPTYNEQFF
TRBJ1-1 TRBV2 NA NA TGTGCCAGCAGCGACGCCGGGAGGGGAAGGGGGGACTCTGAAGCTTTCTTT CASSDAGRGRGDSEAFF
TRBJ2-1 TRBV7-8 TRBD2 few TGTGCCAGCAGTCTAAGCATGGGGCGGGGGGCCTACAATGAGCAGTTCTTC CASSLSMGRGAYNEQFF
TRBJ2-7 TRBV2 NA NA TGTGCCAGCATCCCTAGTCGGCTTGCGAGGCGCTACGAGCAGTACTTC CASIPSRLARRYEQYF
TRBJ2-5 TRBV6-1 NA NA TGTGCCAGCATAAAGGCAGGGCGGGAGACCCAGTACTTC CASIKAGRETQYF
TRBJ1-1 TRBV6-1 TRBD1 NA TGTGCCAGCAGTGAAGCAAGGGGGCAGACAGCTTTCTTT CASSEARGQTAFF
TRBJ1-5 TRBV28 NA NA TGTGCCAGCAGTTCCCAGGTTAGCAATCAGCCCCAGCATTTT CASSSQVSNQPQHF